This T cell receptor beta chain was documented in a study of spatial heterogeneity in lung cancer. Turning to the study itself: Consistent detection of more beta-chain than alpha-chain sequences was observed.

TCRdb re-called the 5' RACE reads through MiXCR, storing one row per CDR3 protein. The table includes about 25,000 distinct CDR3 sequences, around 8.8% detected once. In its sample, this clonotype ranks as medium-sized. Its specificity is not known. Deletions cut 8 bases from V and 3 bases from J, with 6 bases between. Germline V gene data show CDR1 as MDHEN and CDR2 as SYDVKM. This CDR3 region has 11 residues. Stated time point: sample taken at primary tumor resection. Whole RNA, isolated from tumor, nontumor lung or frozen PBMC, was sequenced without prior sorting. Regarding the study as a whole: Counts that tracked tumor mutation counts were those of expanded intratumoral alpha and beta TCRs.

The sequencing used lung tumor tissue, collected at surgery. The V call is TRBV28, the J call TRBJ2-3; D is undetermined. The clonotype comes from a male donor with early-stage non-small cell lung cancer. The CDR3 DNA sequence: TGTGCCAGCGGCAGGACAGATACGCAGTATTTT. It translates to CASGRTDTQYF.